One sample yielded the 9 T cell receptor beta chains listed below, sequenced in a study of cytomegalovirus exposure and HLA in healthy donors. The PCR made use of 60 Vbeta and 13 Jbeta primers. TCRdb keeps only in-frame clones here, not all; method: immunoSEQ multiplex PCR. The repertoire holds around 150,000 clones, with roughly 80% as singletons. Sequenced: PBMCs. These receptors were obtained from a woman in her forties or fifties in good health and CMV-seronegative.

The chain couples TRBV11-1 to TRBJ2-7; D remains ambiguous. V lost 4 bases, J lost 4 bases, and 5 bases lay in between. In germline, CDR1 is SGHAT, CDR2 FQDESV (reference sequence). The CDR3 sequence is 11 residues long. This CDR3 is CASSSNYEQYF. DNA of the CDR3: TGTGCCAGCAGCTCAAATTACGAGCAGTACTTC.

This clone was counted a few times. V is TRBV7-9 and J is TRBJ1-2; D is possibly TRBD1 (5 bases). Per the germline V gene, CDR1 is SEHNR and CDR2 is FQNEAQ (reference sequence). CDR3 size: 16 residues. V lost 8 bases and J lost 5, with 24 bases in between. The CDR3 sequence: CASGGRSGPGLYGYTF. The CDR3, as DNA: TGTGCCAGCGGGGGACGATCGGGGCCGGGACTATATGGCTACACCTTC.

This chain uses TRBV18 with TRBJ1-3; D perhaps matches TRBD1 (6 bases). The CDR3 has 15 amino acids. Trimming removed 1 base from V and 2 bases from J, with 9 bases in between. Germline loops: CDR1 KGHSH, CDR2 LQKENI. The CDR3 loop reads CASSPQTGTGNTIYF. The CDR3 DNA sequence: TGTGCCAGCTCACCACAGACAGGAACTGGAAACACCATATATTTT.

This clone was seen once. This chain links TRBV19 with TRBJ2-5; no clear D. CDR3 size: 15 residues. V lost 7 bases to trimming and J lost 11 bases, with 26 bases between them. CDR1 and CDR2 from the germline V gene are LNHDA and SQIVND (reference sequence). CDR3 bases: TGTGCCAGTACCCCGGCCGCTGGCGGATCTACGCAGCAGTACTTC. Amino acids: CASTPAAGGSTQQYF.

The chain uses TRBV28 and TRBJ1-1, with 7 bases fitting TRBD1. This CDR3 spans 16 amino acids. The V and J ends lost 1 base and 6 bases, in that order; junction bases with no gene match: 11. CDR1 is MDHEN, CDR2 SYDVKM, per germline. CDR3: CASSLSDRAGRAEAFF. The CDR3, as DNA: TGTGCCAGCAGTTTATCCGACAGGGCCGGGAGGGCTGAAGCTTTCTTT.

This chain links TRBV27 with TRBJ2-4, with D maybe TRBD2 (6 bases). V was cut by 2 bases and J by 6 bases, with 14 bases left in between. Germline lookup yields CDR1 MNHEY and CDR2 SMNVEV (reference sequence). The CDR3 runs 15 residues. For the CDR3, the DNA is TGTGCCAGCAGTTTAGAGGCCGGGAGAGCAAACATTCAGTACTTC. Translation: CASSLEAGRANIQYF.

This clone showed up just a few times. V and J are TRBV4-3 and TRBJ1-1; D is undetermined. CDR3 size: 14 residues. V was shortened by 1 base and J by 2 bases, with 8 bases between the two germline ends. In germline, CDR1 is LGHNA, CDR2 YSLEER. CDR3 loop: CASSQGGPNTEAFF. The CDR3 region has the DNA TGCGCCAGCAGCCAAGGAGGGCCAAACACTGAAGCTTTCTTT.

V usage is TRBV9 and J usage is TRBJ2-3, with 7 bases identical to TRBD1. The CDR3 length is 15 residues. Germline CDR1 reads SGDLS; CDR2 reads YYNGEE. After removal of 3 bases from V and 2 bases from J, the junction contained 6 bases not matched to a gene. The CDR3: CASSAYTGVTDTQYF. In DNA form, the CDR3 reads TGTGCCAGCAGCGCATATACAGGGGTCACAGATACGCAGTATTTT.

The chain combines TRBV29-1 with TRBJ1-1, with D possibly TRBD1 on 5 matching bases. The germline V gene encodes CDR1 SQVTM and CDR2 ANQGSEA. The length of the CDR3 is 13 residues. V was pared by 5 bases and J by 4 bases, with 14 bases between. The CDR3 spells CSVSLGGSTEAFF. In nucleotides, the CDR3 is TGCAGCGTTTCATTGGGGGGATCCACTGAAGCTTTCTTT.